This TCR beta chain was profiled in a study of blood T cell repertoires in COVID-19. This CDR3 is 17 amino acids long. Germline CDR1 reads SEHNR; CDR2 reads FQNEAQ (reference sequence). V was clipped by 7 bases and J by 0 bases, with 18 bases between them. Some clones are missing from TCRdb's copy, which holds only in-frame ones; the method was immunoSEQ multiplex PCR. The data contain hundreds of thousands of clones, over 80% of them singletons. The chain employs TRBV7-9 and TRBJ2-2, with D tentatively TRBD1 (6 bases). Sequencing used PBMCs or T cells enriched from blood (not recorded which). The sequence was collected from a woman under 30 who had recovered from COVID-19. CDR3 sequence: CASNFPHGTTNTGELFF. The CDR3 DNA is TGTGCCAGCAACTTCCCCCACGGGACAACGAACACCGGGGAGCTGTTTTTT. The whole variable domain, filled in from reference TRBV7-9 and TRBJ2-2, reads DTGVSQNPRHKITKRGQNVTFRCDPISEHNRLYWYRQTLGQGPEFLTYFQNEAQLEKSRLLSDRFSAERPKGSFSTLEIQRTEQGDSAMYLCASNFPHGTTNTGELFFGEGSRLTVL.